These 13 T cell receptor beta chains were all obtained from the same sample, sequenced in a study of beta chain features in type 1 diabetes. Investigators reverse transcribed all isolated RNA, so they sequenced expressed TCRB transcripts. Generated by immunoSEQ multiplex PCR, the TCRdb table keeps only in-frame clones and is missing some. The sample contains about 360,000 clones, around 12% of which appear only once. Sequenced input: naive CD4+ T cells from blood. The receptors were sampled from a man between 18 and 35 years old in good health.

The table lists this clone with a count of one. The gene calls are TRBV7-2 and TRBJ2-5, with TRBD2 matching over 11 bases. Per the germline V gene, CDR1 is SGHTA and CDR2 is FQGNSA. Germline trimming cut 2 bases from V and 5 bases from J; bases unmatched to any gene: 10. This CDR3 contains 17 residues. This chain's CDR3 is CASSLSGTSGRWETQYF. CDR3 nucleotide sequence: TGTGCCAGCAGCTTAAGCGGGACTAGCGGACGGTGGGAGACCCAGTACTTC.

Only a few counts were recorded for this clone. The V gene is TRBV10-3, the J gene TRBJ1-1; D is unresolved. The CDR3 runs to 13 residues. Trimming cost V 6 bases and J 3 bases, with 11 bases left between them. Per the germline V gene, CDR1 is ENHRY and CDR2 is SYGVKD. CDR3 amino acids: CAIREVSDTEAFF. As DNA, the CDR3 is TGTGCCATCAGGGAGGTGTCAGACACTGAAGCTTTCTTT.

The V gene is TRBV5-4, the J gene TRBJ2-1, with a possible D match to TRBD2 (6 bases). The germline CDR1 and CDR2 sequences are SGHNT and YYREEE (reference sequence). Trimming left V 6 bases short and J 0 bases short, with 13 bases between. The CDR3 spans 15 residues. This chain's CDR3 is CASTRAGTSYNEQFF. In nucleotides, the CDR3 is TGTGCCAGCACCCGAGCGGGTACCTCCTACAATGAGCAGTTCTTC.

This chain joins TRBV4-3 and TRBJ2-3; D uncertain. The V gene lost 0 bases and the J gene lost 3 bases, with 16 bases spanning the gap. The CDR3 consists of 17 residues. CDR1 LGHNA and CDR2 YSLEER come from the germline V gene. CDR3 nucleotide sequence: TGCGCCAGCAGCCAAGATGCAGGCCGCCTTGGGACAGATACGCAGTATTTT. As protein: CASSQDAGRLGTDTQYF.

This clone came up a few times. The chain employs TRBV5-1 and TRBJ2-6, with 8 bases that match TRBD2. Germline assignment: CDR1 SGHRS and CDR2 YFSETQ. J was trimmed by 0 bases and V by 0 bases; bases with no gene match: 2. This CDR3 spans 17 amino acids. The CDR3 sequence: CASSLVAGLSGANVLTF. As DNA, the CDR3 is TGCGCCAGCAGCTTGGTAGCGGGGCTCTCTGGGGCCAACGTCCTGACTTTC.

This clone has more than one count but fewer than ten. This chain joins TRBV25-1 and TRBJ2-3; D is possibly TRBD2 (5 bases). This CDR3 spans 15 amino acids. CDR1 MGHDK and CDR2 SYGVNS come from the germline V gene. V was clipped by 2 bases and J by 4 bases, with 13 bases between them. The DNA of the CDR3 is TGTGCCAGCAGTGAACGACCATCCGGGGCAGATACGCAGTATTTT. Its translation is CASSERPSGADTQYF.

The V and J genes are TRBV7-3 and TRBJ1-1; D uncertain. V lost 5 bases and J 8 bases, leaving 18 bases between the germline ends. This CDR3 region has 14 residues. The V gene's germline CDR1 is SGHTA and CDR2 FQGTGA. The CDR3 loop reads CASSLGRTGSEAFF. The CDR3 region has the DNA TGTGCCAGCAGCCTGGGTAGGACTGGGTCGGAAGCTTTCTTT.

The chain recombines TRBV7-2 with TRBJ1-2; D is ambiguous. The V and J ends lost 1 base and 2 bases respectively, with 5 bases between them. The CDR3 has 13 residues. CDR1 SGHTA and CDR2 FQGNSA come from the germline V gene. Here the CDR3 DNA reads TGTGCCAGCAGCTTAGTATCCAACTATGGCTACACCTTC. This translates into CASSLVSNYGYTF.

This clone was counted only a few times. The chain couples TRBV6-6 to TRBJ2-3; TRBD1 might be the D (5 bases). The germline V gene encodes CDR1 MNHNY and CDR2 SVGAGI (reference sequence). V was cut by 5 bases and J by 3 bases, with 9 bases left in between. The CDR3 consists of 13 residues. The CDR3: CASSLRGTDTQYF. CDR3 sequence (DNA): TGTGCCAGCAGTCTAAGGGGAACAGATACGCAGTATTTT.

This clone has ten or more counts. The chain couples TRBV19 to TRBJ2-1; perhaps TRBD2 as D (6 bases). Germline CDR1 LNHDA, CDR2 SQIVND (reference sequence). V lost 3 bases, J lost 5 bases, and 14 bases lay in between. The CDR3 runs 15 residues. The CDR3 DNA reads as TGTGCCAGTAGTATTGGCGGGGCGACCGACAATGAGCAGTTCTTC. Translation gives CASSIGGATDNEQFF.

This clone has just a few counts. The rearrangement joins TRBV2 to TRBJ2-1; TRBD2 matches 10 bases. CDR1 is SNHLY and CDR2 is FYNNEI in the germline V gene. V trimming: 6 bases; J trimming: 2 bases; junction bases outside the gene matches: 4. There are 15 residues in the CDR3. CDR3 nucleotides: TGTGCCAGCAGGAAAACTAGCGGGGCCTACAATGAGCAGTTCTTC. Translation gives CASRKTSGAYNEQFF.

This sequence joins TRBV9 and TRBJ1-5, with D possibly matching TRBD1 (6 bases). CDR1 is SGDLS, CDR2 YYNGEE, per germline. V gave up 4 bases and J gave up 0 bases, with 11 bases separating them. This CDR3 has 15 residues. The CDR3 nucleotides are TGTGCCAGCAGCCTAGGGACATATAGCAATCAGCCCCAGCATTTT. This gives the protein CASSLGTYSNQPQHF.

In DNA form, the CDR3 reads TGTGCCAGCAGTTTAGAGGGCCTGCCTACCTACGAGCAGTACTTC. Translating it yields CASSLEGLPTYEQYF. The chain is built from TRBV27 and TRBJ2-7; TRBD2 might be the D (5 bases). The germline gives CDR1 MNHEY, CDR2 SMNVEV (reference sequence). Trimming removed 2 bases from V and 2 bases from J, with 13 bases in between. This CDR3 is built from 15 residues.